This T cell receptor beta chain was identified during a study of blood T cell repertoires in COVID-19. Overall study: Donors in the United States, Italy and Spain gave samples during acute or convalescent COVID-19. The cDNA or gDNA used as material had been derived from T cells, B-cell-depleted T cells, or PBMCs.

This CDR3 has 13 amino acids. The germline gives CDR1 LNHDA, CDR2 SQIVND (reference sequence). V shed 1 base and J shed 4 bases, with 7 bases lying between them. Original processing methods: For nucleated cells, counts were estimated from reference gene primer amplification. Method: immunoSEQ multiplex PCR; TCRdb's copy keeps in-frame clones and lacks some. V, J and clone size derive from that table, while D and trimming were established from the DNA sequence. The repertoire holds about 240,000 clones, with roughly 80% as singletons. This TCR was recovered from a woman older than 75 with acute or convalescent COVID-19. The rearrangement links TRBV19 to TRBJ1-2; possibly TRBD1 for D (5 bases). The source material was peripheral blood. CDR3 nucleotide sequence: TGTGCCAGTAGTATAGGACAGTTCTATGGCTACACCTTC. Its translation: CASSIGQFYGYTF.